The rows below give T cell receptor beta chains drawn from one sample of a study of blood T cell repertoires in COVID-19. TCRdb's copy holds only in-frame clones and misses some; the assay was immunoSEQ multiplex PCR. The sample lists fewer than 110,000 clones; approximately 89% were seen once. The specimen was peripheral blood. These receptors were obtained from a woman under 40 with acute or convalescent COVID-19. The CDR3 runs from the conserved cysteine through the conserved F or W. The D gene is left open where the match is weak. Part of the rows lack a size; the others show once, few, many or a class for expanded clones.

v_gene,d_gene,j_gene,abundance,CDR3nt,CDR3aa
TRBV28,TRBD1,TRBJ2-7,NA,TGTGCCAGCAGTTCTCCCCCGGACAGGGTCGAGCAGTACTTC,CASSSPPDRVEQYF
TRBV18,TRBD1,TRBJ1-1,few,TGTGCCAGCTCCCCTCAACAGGGGGGGTACACTGAAGCTTTCTTT,CASSPQQGGYTEAFF
TRBV2,TRBD1,TRBJ1-5,once,TGTGCCAGCAGTGCCGACAGGGAAAATAAGCCCCAGCATTTT,CASSADRENKPQHF
TRBV6-6,TRBD1,TRBJ1-2,few,TGTGCCAGCAGTTATGGACAGGGAAGAGATGGCTACACCTTC,CASSYGQGRDGYTF
TRBV7-8,TRBD2,TRBJ2-3,NA,TGTGCCAGCAGCTTATTCAGGCTAGCGGGGCCACGCGGCACAGATACGCAGTATTTT,CASSLFRLAGPRGTDTQYF
TRBV19,TRBD1,TRBJ1-2,NA,TGTGCCAGTACCCTCATAGGACAGGGGTACTATGGCTACACCTTC,CASTLIGQGYYGYTF
TRBV19,TRBD1,TRBJ1-5,NA,TGTGCCACCCAGGGGGGAGGTAATCAGCCCCAGCATTTT,CATQGGGNQPQHF
TRBV5-6,TRBD1,TRBJ1-2,NA,TGTGCCAGCAGCTACGGGACAGCATCGCTAGGATATGGCTACACCTTC,CASSYGTASLGYGYTF
TRBV11-3,NA,TRBJ2-7,NA,TGTGCCAGCAGCCTGTCCGGGGCCTACGAGCAGTACTTC,CASSLSGAYEQYF
TRBV7-8,TRBD2,TRBJ2-3,NA,TGTGCCAGCAGCTCCCTACTAGCGGGGGTCACAGATACGCAGTATTTT,CASSSLLAGVTDTQYF
TRBV5-1,TRBD1,TRBJ2-7,NA,TGCGCCAGCAGCCCTATATCAGGGGGCTCCTACGAGCAGTACTTC,CASSPISGGSYEQYF
TRBV12-5,NA,TRBJ1-4,NA,TGTGCTAGTGGTTCCCAGGATTATGAAAAACTGTTTTTT,CASGSQDYEKLFF
TRBV7-3,TRBD2,TRBJ2-2,NA,TGTGCCAGCAGCTCCACCGGGACTAGCGGTACCGGGGAGCTGTTTTTT,CASSSTGTSGTGELFF
TRBV7-6,TRBD1,TRBJ1-1,few,TGTGCCAGCAGCCCCAGGACAGGGGTCAACACTGAAGCTTTCTTT,CASSPRTGVNTEAFF
TRBV28,NA,TRBJ2-4,NA,TGTGCCAGCAGTTTACAAGGGGGCAAAAACATTCAGTACTTC,CASSLQGGKNIQYF
TRBV4-1,TRBD1,TRBJ2-7,NA,TGCGCCAGCAGCCCGTCAGGGACAGTTTCCTACGAGCAGTACTTC,CASSPSGTVSYEQYF
TRBV5-1,NA,TRBJ2-3,NA,TGCGCCAGCAGCTTGGGCACAGGGCTTACGCAGTATTTT,CASSLGTGLTQYF
TRBV14,TRBD2,TRBJ2-2,NA,TGTGCCAGCAGCCAGACTAGCGGGGGGCTTGACACCGGGGAGCTGTTTTTT,CASSQTSGGLDTGELFF
TRBV28,NA,TRBJ1-1,few,TGTGCCAGCAGTTCGGCAGGGCCTCCGAAGACTGAAGCTTTCTTT,CASSSAGPPKTEAFF
TRBV30,TRBD1,TRBJ1-2,NA,TGTGCCTGGAGTATGACAGGGGGCGTCTATGGCTACACCTTC,CAWSMTGGVYGYTF
TRBV7-9,TRBD1,TRBJ1-6,NA,TGTGCCAGCAGCTTAGAATGGACAGGGGTCGGTTCACCCCTCCACTTT,CASSLEWTGVGSPLHF
TRBV12-3/TRBV12-4,NA,TRBJ1-6,medium-sized,TGTGCCTCCTCCGGACAGTATAATTCACCCCTCCACTTT,CASSGQYNSPLHF
TRBV30,NA,TRBJ1-3,NA,TGTGCCTGGAGTCCCGCGACAGGCGGCTCTGGAAACACCATATATTTT,CAWSPATGGSGNTIYF
TRBV5-4,NA,TRBJ1-2,NA,TGTGCCAGCAGCTTCAACTCCAATGGCTACACCTTC,CASSFNSNGYTF
TRBV4-2,TRBD2,TRBJ2-3,NA,TGTGCCAGCAGCCAGACTAGCGGCGGGGGAACGCAGTATTTT,CASSQTSGGGTQYF
TRBV7-3,TRBD2,TRBJ2-1,NA,TGTGCCAGCAGCTTAAATGGCGGGGGAAACAATGAGCAGTTCTTC,CASSLNGGGNNEQFF